The 30 T cell receptor beta chains reported below all come from one sample, sequenced in a study of CD4 T cell repertoires in COVID-19. These memory T cells were uncultured and sequenced directly after ex vivo isolation. Assay used: immunoSEQ multiplex PCR; TCRdb lists only in-frame clones, some missing. The sample has under 8,500 clones, roughly 80% seen once. The sample was effector memory CD4+ T cells from blood, taken before the COVID-19 pandemic. The origin of the receptors is a human donor who had COVID-19.

This chain uses TRBV5-1 with TRBJ2-5; 8 positions agree with TRBD2. This CDR3 spans 15 amino acids. V was pared by 0 bases and J by 5 bases, with 6 bases of the junction left unmatched. Germline-derived CDR1 and CDR2 are SGHRS and YFSETQ. The CDR3 DNA reads TGCGCCAGCAGCTTGGACGGGAGGGGTTGGGAGACCCAGTACTTC. Amino acid sequence: CASSLDGRGWETQYF.

This clone was detected once. The rearrangement joins TRBV7-2 to TRBJ1-4, with 9 bases fitting TRBD1. This CDR3 has 15 residues. Germline loops: CDR1 SGHTA, CDR2 FQGNSA. V was pared by 1 base and J by 8 bases, with 5 bases of the junction left unmatched. The CDR3 region is CASSLGGQGHEKLFF. CDR3 nucleotide sequence: TGTGCCAGCAGCTTAGGGGGACAGGGTCACGAAAAACTGTTTTTT.

V is TRBV19 and J is TRBJ1-2; possible D gene TRBD1, 6 bases. There are 16 residues in the CDR3. The V end was cut by 5 bases, the J end by 6 bases, with 22 bases between. Germline CDR1 is LNHDA and CDR2 is SQIVND (reference sequence). The CDR3 DNA reads as TGTGCCAGTAGTCCATGGGGTAGGGCGGCAGGGGATGGCTACACCTTC. This codes for CASSPWGRAAGDGYTF.

This clone was observed a few times. This rearrangement joins TRBV7-2 to TRBJ1-2, with D possibly TRBD1 on 5 matching bases. Trimming pared 3 bases from V and 3 bases from J, leaving 11 bases between. This CDR3 has 14 amino acids. Looked up from germline, CDR1 is SGHTA and CDR2 is FQGNSA. CDR3: CASSFPARDYGYTF. The CDR3 DNA reads as TGTGCCAGCAGCTTCCCTGCCAGGGACTATGGCTACACCTTC.

This clone showed up just a few times. The genes are TRBV10-3 and TRBJ2-7; D may be TRBD2 (5 bases). CDR3 size: 14 residues. Looked up from germline, CDR1 is ENHRY and CDR2 is SYGVKD. Trimming took off 7 bases at V and 1 base at J, with 14 bases between the two ends. The CDR3 DNA reads TGTGCCATCAAGGCGGGCCTCCTTTCCTACGAGCAGTACTTC. It encodes CAIKAGLLSYEQYF.

The chain combines TRBV7-2 with TRBJ2-1; 9 bases map to TRBD2. The trim removed 5 bases at V and 7 bases at J, leaving 9 bases unmatched. Germline-derived CDR1 and CDR2 are SGHTA and FQGNSA. The CDR3 is made up of 15 amino acids. CDR3 DNA sequence: TGTGCCAGCAGCACCCAGCGGGGGGCCGGGAATGAGCAGTTCTTC. Translated: CASSTQRGAGNEQFF.

This chain joins TRBV28 and TRBJ1-3; the D is unclear. The CDR3 covers 14 residues. Between the trimmed V and J ends, which lost 6 bases and 0 bases, there was a span of 9 bases. From germline, CDR1 is MDHEN and CDR2 SYDVKM. The CDR3 protein is CASRFVYSGNTIYF. DNA of the CDR3: TGTGCCAGCAGGTTCGTCTACTCTGGAAACACCATATATTTT.

The chain links TRBV4-1 to TRBJ1-5; D is possibly TRBD1 (5 bases). The germline V gene encodes CDR1 MGHRA and CDR2 YSYEKL. Between the trimmed V and J ends, which lost 0 bases and 4 bases, there was a span of 13 bases. The CDR3 has 16 residues. The CDR3 is CASSQDFRGGNQPQHF. CDR3 bases: TGCGCCAGCAGCCAAGATTTCCGGGGGGGGAATCAGCCCCAGCATTTT.

The V gene is TRBV10-2, the J gene TRBJ2-7; TRBD1 matches at 9 bases. The CDR3 extends over 15 amino acids. The germline V gene has CDR1 WSHSY and CDR2 SAAADI. The V gene end was trimmed by 5 bases and the J gene end by 6 bases; junction bases not matched to a gene: 11. CDR3 bases: TGCGCCAGCAGTATCCCGGGACAGGGATCTGTCGAGCAGTACTTC. Encoded protein: CASSIPGQGSVEQYF.

The V call is TRBV7-2, the J call TRBJ2-7; 10 bases line up with TRBD2. The CDR3 runs 14 residues. V lost 5 bases, J lost 4 bases, and 5 bases stayed unmatched. CDR1 is SGHTA, CDR2 FQGNSA, per germline. The CDR3 region has the DNA TGTGCCAGCAGCGCTAGCGGGAGTCATTACGAGCAGTACTTC. This codes for CASSASGSHYEQYF.

The gene calls are TRBV10-3 and TRBJ2-7, with 9 bases matching TRBD1. V shed 8 bases and J 6 bases; nucleotides not matched to a gene: 11. In germline, CDR1 is ENHRY, CDR2 SYGVKD. This CDR3 is built from 14 residues. CDR3 sequence reads: CAIGRNRGPGEQYF. The CDR3 DNA is TGTGCCATCGGGAGGAACAGGGGGCCGGGCGAGCAGTACTTC.

This chain's CDR3 is CASSFNSVSYEQYF. Written as DNA, the CDR3 is TGTGCCAGTAGCTTTAACAGTGTCTCCTACGAGCAGTACTTC. This chain connects TRBV19 to TRBJ2-7; D not resolved. This CDR3 comprises 14 residues. CDR1 is LNHDA and CDR2 is SQIVND in the germline V gene (reference sequence). Trimming pared 6 bases from V and 0 bases from J, leaving 12 bases between.

This rearrangement joins TRBV6-5 to TRBJ2-2; weak D call: TRBD1 (6 bases). Trimming stripped 6 bases from V and 0 bases from J, with 11 bases between. The V gene's germline CDR1 is MNHEY and CDR2 SVGAGI. The CDR3 length is 15 residues. CDR3 nucleotide sequence: TGTGCCAGCAGATCCGGGACATCGAACACCGGGGAGCTGTTTTTT. Its translation: CASRSGTSNTGELFF.

The rearrangement links TRBV11-2 to TRBJ2-3; 9 bases are shared with TRBD1. CDR3 length: 14 amino acids. J gave up 3 bases and V 3 bases, and 1 base lay outside the gene matches. Germline CDR1 SGHAT, CDR2 FQNNGV. CDR3 loop: CASSFGQGTDTQYF. The CDR3 DNA reads as TGTGCCAGCAGCTTTGGACAGGGGACAGATACGCAGTATTTT.

V gene TRBV28 combines with J gene TRBJ1-2; 7 bases map to TRBD1. CDR1 is MDHEN and CDR2 is SYDVKM in the germline V gene. The CDR3 runs 13 residues. V shed 4 bases, J shed 5 bases, and the junction held 4 bases outside the gene matches. The CDR3 DNA reads TGTGCCAGCAGTTGGACCAGGGGGTATGGCTACACCTTC. Translating gives CASSWTRGYGYTF.

Comments on this clone: Other nucleotide sequences in the sample specify the same CDR3. The rearrangement links TRBV15 to TRBJ1-6, with D possibly being TRBD1 (5 bases). This CDR3 comprises 13 residues. V was shortened by 9 bases and J by 7 bases, with 13 bases between the two germline ends. The V gene's germline CDR1 is LNHNV and CDR2 YYDKDF (reference sequence). The CDR3 sequence is CATGEVRNSPLHF. CDR3 nucleotide sequence: TGTGCCACGGGGGAGGTTAGGAATTCACCCCTCCACTTT.

This rearrangement joins TRBV19 to TRBJ1-2; 9 positions agree with TRBD1. V was pared by 4 bases and J by 7 bases, with 19 bases of the junction left unmatched. This CDR3 is built from 18 residues. Germline loops: CDR1 LNHDA, CDR2 SQIVND (reference sequence). The CDR3 nucleotides are TGTGCCAGTAGTACCCCCCCACAGGGGGCTGCTAGGGCGAGTGGCTACACCTTC. Its translation: CASSTPPQGAARASGYTF. Filled out from reference TRBV19 and TRBJ1-2, the complete variable domain reads DGGITQSPKYLFRKEGQNVTLSCEQNLNHDAMYWYRQDPGQGLRLIYYSQIVNDFQKGDIAEGYSVSREKKESFPLTVTSAQKNPTAFYLCASSTPPQGAARASGYTFGSGTRLTVV.

The chain links TRBV29-1 to TRBJ1-1; D is perhaps TRBD1 (5 bases). The CDR3 is 14 residues long. V was shortened by 4 bases and J by 1 base, with 13 bases between the two germline ends. Looked up from germline, CDR1 is SQVTM and CDR2 is ANQGSEA. In DNA, the CDR3 is TGCAGCGTTGCGCAGGGAGGGTCGAACACTGAAGCTTTCTTT. This sequence encodes CSVAQGGSNTEAFF. Complete variable domain (other parts from reference TRBV29-1 and TRBJ1-1): SAVISQKPSRDICQRGTSLTIQCQVDSQVTMMFWYRQQPGQSLTLIATANQGSEATYESGFVIDKFPISRPNLTFSTLTVSNMSPEDSSIYLCSVAQGGSNTEAFFGQGTRLTVV.

This rearrangement joins TRBV18 to TRBJ1-5, with D perhaps matching TRBD1 (6 bases). Germline CDR1 is KGHSH and CDR2 is LQKENI. This CDR3 contains 16 residues. Trimming took 0 bases from V and 5 from J, leaving 14 bases between them. This CDR3 is CASSPPLHRVDQPQHF. CDR3 DNA: TGTGCCAGCTCACCACCTCTACACAGGGTGGATCAGCCCCAGCATTTT.

The count of this clone is one. CDR3 loop: CASSLGLGKTYGYTF. DNA for the CDR3: TGTGCCAGCAGTTTGGGACTGGGAAAGACCTATGGCTACACCTTC. The chain links TRBV25-1 to TRBJ1-2; D may be TRBD1 (5 bases). This CDR3 is built from 15 residues. The germline V gene has CDR1 MGHDK and CDR2 SYGVNS. Trimming stripped 5 bases from V and 4 bases from J, with 17 bases between.

CDR3 loop: CASSLPPGGGLAGFSTDTQYF. The CDR3 DNA reads as TGTGCCAGCAGCTTGCCGCCCGGCGGTGGGCTAGCGGGATTTAGCACAGATACGCAGTATTTT. V is TRBV7-8 and J is TRBJ2-3, with 9 nucleotides matching TRBD2. The CDR3 covers 21 residues. CDR1 and CDR2 from the germline V gene are SGHVS and FQNEAQ. V gave up 3 bases and J gave up 0 bases; unmatched junction bases: 19.

The chain recombines TRBV9 with TRBJ2-5; tentative D call: TRBD1 (5 bases). The CDR3 spans 15 residues. V lost 4 bases and J lost 5, with 18 bases in between. Germline V gene lookup returns CDR1 SGDLS and CDR2 YYNGEE. DNA of the CDR3: TGTGCCAGCAGCCCGCCCGGTCAGGGTGGTGAGACCCAGTACTTC. This gives the protein CASSPPGQGGETQYF.

The V and J genes are TRBV29-1 and TRBJ2-7, with 9 bases lining up with TRBD1. This CDR3 region has 13 residues. The V segment lost 4 bases and the J segment 2 bases; nucleotides outside the gene matches: 3. Per germline, CDR1 SQVTM and CDR2 ANQGSEA. As DNA, the CDR3 is TGCAGCGTTGGGGGACAGGGTCCCTACGAGCAGTACTTC. Protein: CSVGGQGPYEQYF.

In DNA form, the CDR3 reads TGTGCCAGCAGTGAGGGACTAGCGGGAGCCTCCTACGAGCAGTACTTC. Protein product: CASSEGLAGASYEQYF. The chain recombines TRBV2 with TRBJ2-7; TRBD2 matches 14 bases. CDR1 is SNHLY and CDR2 is FYNNEI in the germline V gene. V lost 3 bases to trimming and J lost 0 bases; unmatched junction nucleotides: 1. CDR3 length equals 16 residues.

The chain uses TRBV30 and TRBJ1-5; D remains unclear. The CDR3 sequence is 12 residues long. Germline CDR1 GTSNPN, CDR2 SVGIG (reference sequence). The ends were cut back, 1 base at V and 9 bases at J, with 10 bases in the middle. The CDR3, as DNA: TGTGCCTGGAGTGCCCCTGGGCGGCCCCAGCATTTT. This codes for CAWSAPGRPQHF.

To note about this clone: Other DNA sequences in this specimen translate into the identical CDR3. This chain connects TRBV25-1 to TRBJ1-6, with no clear D. The germline V gene encodes CDR1 MGHDK and CDR2 SYGVNS. V gave up 2 bases and J gave up 7 bases, with 15 bases separating them. The length of the CDR3 is 16 residues. The CDR3 DNA follows: TGTGCCAGCAGTGAAGGTGCAATAGCCTTCAATTCACCCCTCCACTTT. Translating it yields CASSEGAIAFNSPLHF.

The chain has TRBV6-5 and TRBJ2-5; 9 bases match TRBD2. CDR3 length: 15 amino acids. With 5 bases clipped from V and 3 bases from J, the junction kept 7 bases outside the gene matches. In germline, CDR1 is MNHEY, CDR2 SVGAGI. CDR3 residues: CASSRRTSAEETQYF. The CDR3 DNA sequence: TGTGCCAGCAGTCGAAGGACTAGCGCAGAAGAGACCCAGTACTTC.

The chain uses TRBV11-2 and TRBJ1-1, with D possibly TRBD1 on 5 matching bases. The V and J ends lost 3 bases and 4 bases respectively, with 9 bases between them. Germline V gives CDR1 SGHAT, CDR2 FQNNGV. The CDR3 is 13 residues long. CDR3 sequence (DNA): TGTGCCAGCAGCTTGAGGGGAGGCACTGAAGCTTTCTTT. This translates into CASSLRGGTEAFF.

This clone was detected only once. The chain couples TRBV30 to TRBJ1-4; 7 nucleotides align to TRBD1. V shed 5 bases and J 8 bases; nucleotides not matched to a gene: 8. Germline CDR1 is GTSNPN and CDR2 is SVGIG (reference sequence). The CDR3 runs 13 residues. The DNA of the CDR3 is TGTGCCTGGGGTAACAGGGGACAGGAAAAACTGTTTTTT. Protein: CAWGNRGQEKLFF. The full variable domain, in which reference TRBV30 and TRBJ1-4 provide the parts outside the CDR3, is SQTIHQWPATLVQPVGSPLSLECTVEGTSNPNLYWYRQAAGRGLQLLFYSVGIGQISSEVPQNLSASRPQDRQFILSSKKLLLSDSGFYLCAWGNRGQEKLFFGSGTQLSVL.

V is TRBV10-2 and J is TRBJ2-1; D possibly corresponds to TRBD2 (5 bases). The CDR3 has 12 amino acids. V dropped 6 bases and J dropped 7 bases, with 10 bases sitting between them. The germline CDR1 and CDR2 sequences are WSHSY and SAAADI. As DNA, the CDR3 is TGCGCCAGCAGCCTTAGGGAGAATGAGCAGTTCTTC. Its protein product is CASSLRENEQFF.